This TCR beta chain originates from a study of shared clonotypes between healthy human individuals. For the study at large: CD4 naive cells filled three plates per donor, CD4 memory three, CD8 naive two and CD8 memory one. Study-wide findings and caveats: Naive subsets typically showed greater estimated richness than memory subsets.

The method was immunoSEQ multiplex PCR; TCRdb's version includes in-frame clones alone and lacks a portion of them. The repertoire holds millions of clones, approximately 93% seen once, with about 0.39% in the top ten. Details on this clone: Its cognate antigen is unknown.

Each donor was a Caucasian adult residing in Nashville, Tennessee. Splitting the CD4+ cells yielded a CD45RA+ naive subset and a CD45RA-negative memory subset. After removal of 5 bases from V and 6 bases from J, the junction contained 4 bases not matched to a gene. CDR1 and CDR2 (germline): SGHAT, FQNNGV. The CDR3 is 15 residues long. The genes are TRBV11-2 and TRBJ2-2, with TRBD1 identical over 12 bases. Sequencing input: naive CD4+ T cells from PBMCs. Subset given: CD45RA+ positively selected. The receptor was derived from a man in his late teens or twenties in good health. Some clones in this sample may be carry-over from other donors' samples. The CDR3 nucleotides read TGTGCCAGCAGCGCCGGGACAGGGGGCTCCGGGGAGCTGTTTTTT. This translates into CASSAGTGGSGELFF. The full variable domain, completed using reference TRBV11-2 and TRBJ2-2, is EAGVAQSPRYKIIEKRQSVAFWCNPISGHATLYWYQQILGQGPKLLIQFQNNGVVDDSQLPKDRFSAERLKGVDSTLKIQPAKLEDSAVYLCASSAGTGGSGELFFGEGSRLTVL.